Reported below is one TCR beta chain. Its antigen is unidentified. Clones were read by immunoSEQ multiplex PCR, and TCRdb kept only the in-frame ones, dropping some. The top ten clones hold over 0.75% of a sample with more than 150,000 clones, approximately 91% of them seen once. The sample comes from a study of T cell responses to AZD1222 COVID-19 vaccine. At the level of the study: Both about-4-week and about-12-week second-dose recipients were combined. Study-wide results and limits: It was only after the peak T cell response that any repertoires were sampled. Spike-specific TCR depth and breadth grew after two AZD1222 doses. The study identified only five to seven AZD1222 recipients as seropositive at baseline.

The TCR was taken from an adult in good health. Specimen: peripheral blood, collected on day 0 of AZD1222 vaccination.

As DNA, the CDR3 is TGTGCCAGCAGCTCGGGGAACAGGGGAAATGAGCAGTTCTTC. Its protein is CASSSGNRGNEQFF. V gene TRBV13 combines with J gene TRBJ2-1, with 7 nucleotides matching TRBD1. The germline V gene has CDR1 PRHDT and CDR2 FYEKMQ (reference sequence). J was trimmed by 7 bases and V by 4 bases; bases with no gene match: 7. The CDR3 totals 14 residues.